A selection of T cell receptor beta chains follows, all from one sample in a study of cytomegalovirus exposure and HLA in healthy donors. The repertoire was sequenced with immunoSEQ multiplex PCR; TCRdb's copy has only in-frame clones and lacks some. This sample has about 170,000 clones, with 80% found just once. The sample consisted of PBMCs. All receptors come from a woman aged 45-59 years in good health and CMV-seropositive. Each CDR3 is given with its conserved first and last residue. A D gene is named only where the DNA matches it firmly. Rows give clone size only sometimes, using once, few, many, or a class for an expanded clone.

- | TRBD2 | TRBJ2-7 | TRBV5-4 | TGTGCCAGCAGCTTGGGACTAGCGGGGGCCCCCTACGAGCAGTACTTC | CASSLGLAGAPYEQYF
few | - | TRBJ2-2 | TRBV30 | TGTGCCTGGGGTACACAGGCATTGGACACCGGGGAGCTGTTTTTT | CAWGTQALDTGELFF
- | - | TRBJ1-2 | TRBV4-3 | TGCGCCAGCAGCCAAGATCTAACTACTAACTATGGCTACACCTTC | CASSQDLTTNYGYTF
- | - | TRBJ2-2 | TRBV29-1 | TGCAGCGTTGATGTCAGGCCCCCGTTGAACACCGGGGAGCTGTTTTTT | CSVDVRPPLNTGELFF
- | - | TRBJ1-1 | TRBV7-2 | TGTGCCAGCAGCTTAGTCGAGGACACTGAAGCTTTCTTT | CASSLVEDTEAFF
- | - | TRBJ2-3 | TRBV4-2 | TGTGCCAGCAGCCAAGCTGGTGGGAGCCGACGCACAGATACGCAGTATTTT | CASSQAGGSRRTDTQYF
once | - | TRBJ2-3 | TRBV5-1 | TGCGCCAGCAGCCTGGACAGAGTCACAGATACGCAGTATTTT | CASSLDRVTDTQYF
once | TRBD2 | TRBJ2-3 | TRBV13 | TGTGCCAGCAGCTCGGGAGCGGGAGGGCCAGGAGATACGCAGTATTTT | CASSSGAGGPGDTQYF
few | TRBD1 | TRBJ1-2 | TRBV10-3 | TGTGCCATCAGCGCCCCGACAGGGGTTGATGGCTACACCTTC | CAISAPTGVDGYTF
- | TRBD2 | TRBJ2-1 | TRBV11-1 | TGTGCCAGCAGCTGGGGACTAGCGGGGTACAATGAGCAGTTCTTC | CASSWGLAGYNEQFF
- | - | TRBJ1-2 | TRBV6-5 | TGTGCCAGCAGTCCGGACGGACTCTTTGGCTACACCTTC | CASSPDGLFGYTF
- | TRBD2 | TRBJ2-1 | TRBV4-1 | TGCGCCAGCAGCCAAGATTTAGCGGGAGGTTTCGTGTCCTACAATGAGCAGTTCTTC | CASSQDLAGGFVSYNEQFF
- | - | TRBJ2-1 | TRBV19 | TGTGCCAGTAGGGGGGGGGCGACAGACCCTTACAATGAGCAGTTCTTC | CASRGGATDPYNEQFF
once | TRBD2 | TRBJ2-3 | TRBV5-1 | TGCGCCAGCAGCTCGAGGGTCGGCCTAGCGGATCGAGATACGCAGTATTTT | CASSSRVGLADRDTQYF
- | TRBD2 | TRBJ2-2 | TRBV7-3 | TGTGCCAGCAGCCCCCGACTAGCGGAATACACCGGGGAGCTGTTTTTT | CASSPRLAEYTGELFF
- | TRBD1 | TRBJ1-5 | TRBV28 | TGTGCCAGCAGTGCAGTTGGACAGGGCGACAATCAGCCCCAGCATTTT | CASSAVGQGDNQPQHF
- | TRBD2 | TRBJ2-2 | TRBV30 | TGTGCCTGGAGTGATGTCGGACTAGCGGGGGACACCGGGGAGCTGTTTTTT | CAWSDVGLAGDTGELFF
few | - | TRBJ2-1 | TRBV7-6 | TGTGCCAGCAGCTTATATATAGGGGATGATAGCAATGAGCAGTTCTTC | CASSLYIGDDSNEQFF
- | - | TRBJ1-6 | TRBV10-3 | TGTGCCATCAGTGAGGTTGCAGGCCTCAATTCACCCCTCCACTTT | CAISEVAGLNSPLHF
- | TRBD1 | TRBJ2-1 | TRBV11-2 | TGTGCCAGCAGCTCATTACAGGGGACGGGCAATGAGCAGTTCTTC | CASSSLQGTGNEQFF
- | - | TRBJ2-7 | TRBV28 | TGTGCCAGCAGTTTATCAGGCGAGCAGTACTTC | CASSLSGEQYF
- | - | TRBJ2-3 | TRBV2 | TGTGCCAGCAGGGCGCCTAACCGGGGGCAGTATTTT | CASRAPNRGQYF
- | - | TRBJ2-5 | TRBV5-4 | TGTGCCAGCAGCTTGGACCCAGGGGAGACCCAGTACTTC | CASSLDPGETQYF
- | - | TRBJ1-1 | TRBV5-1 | TGCGCCAGCAGCGAGGGACAGAACACTGAAGCTTTCTTT | CASSEGQNTEAFF
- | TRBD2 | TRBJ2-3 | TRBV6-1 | TGTGCCAGCAAGGGCGGGGGGTTCACAGATACGCAGTATTTT | CASKGGGFTDTQYF
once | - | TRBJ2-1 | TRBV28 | TGTGCCAGCAGGAGGACGGGGCTACAGGGTGAGCAGTTCTTC | CASRRTGLQGEQFF
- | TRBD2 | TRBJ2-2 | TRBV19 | TGTGCCAGTAGTCCTAGCGGGAGCGACACCGGGGAGCTGTTTTTT | CASSPSGSDTGELFF
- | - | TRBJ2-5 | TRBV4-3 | TGCGCCAGCAGCCAAGGAGTCCCACCGGAGACCCAGTACTTC | CASSQGVPPETQYF
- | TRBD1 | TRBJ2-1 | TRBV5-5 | TGTGCCAGCAGCTTTTGGCAGGGGGCAATGTATGAGCAGTTCTTC | CASSFWQGAMYEQFF
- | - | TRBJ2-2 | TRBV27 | TGTGCCAGCGGTCTAATGTCCAGGGAGCTGTTTTTT | CASGLMSRELFF
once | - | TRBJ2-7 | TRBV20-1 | TGCAGTGCTACATTTCATAGCGAGCAGTACTTC | CSATFHSEQYF
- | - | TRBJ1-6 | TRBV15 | TGTGCCACCAGCAGAGAGAGGGGGTTAACTTCCTACCCCCTCCACTTT | CATSRERGLTSYPLHF
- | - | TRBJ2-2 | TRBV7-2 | TGTGCCAGCAGCTTTCTCCTCGGGGAGCTGTTTTTT | CASSFLLGELFF
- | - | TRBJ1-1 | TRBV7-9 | TGTGCCAGCAGCCCACAGGGATCGTACACTGAAGCTTTCTTT | CASSPQGSYTEAFF
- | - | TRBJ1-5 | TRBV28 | TGTGCCAGCGGAAGCCCATCTGAGGGCAATCAGCCCCAGCATTTT | CASGSPSEGNQPQHF
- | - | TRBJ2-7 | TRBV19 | TGTGCCAGTAGTACGCAGGGAACCTCCTACGAGCAGTACTTC | CASSTQGTSYEQYF
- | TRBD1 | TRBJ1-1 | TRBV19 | TGTGCCAGTAGTCCCCGGGACAGGGGAAACACTGAAGCTTTCTTT | CASSPRDRGNTEAFF
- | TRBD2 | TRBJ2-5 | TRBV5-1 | TGCGCCAGCAGCTCCGGCGGACTTAGCGGGGGGGATCAAGAGACCCAGTACTTC | CASSSGGLSGGDQETQYF
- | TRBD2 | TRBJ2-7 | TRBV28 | TGTGCCAGCAGTCTAGCGGGTTTGAGCTCCTACGAGCAGTACTTC | CASSLAGLSSYEQYF
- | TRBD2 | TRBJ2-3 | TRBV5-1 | TGCGCCAGCAGCCCCCTACTAGCGGGGGGGCCTAATACGCAGTATTTT | CASSPLLAGGPNTQYF
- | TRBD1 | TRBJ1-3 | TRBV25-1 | TGTGCCAGCAGTGAATCCTCGGTCCAGGGGGGAAGCACCATATATTTT | CASSESSVQGGSTIYF
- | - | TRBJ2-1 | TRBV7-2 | TGTGCCAGCAGCTCGCAGATTTACAATGAGCAGTTCTTC | CASSSQIYNEQFF
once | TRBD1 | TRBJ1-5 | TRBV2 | TGTGCCAGCCGACAGGGGGCGTTAGGTAGCAATCAGCCCCAGCATTTT | CASRQGALGSNQPQHF
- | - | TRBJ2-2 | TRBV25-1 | TGTGCCAGCAGTAGAGGGGGAGACACCGGGGAGCTGTTTTTT | CASSRGGDTGELFF
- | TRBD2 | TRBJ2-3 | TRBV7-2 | TGTGCCAGCAGCAAAGCCACTAGCGGCACAGATACGCAGTATTTT | CASSKATSGTDTQYF
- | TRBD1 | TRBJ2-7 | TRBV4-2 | TGTGCCAGCAGCCAAGATGGGACAGAGGAGCAGTACTTC | CASSQDGTEEQYF
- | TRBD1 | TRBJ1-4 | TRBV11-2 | TGTGCCAGCAGCTCGACTCGACAGGGTGGGGAAAAACTGTTTTTT | CASSSTRQGGEKLFF
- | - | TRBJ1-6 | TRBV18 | TGTGCCAGCTCACCGCCGGGAGGGGATTCACCCCTCCACTTT | CASSPPGGDSPLHF
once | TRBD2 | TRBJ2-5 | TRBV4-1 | TGCGCCAGCAGCCAAGCGGGACTAGCGGCACCAGAGACCCAGTACTTC | CASSQAGLAAPETQYF
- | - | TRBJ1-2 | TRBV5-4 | TGTGCCAGCAGCCTTCAGGGGACCTATGGCTACACCTTC | CASSLQGTYGYTF